The following is a T cell receptor (beta chain) sequence with its context. The data are from a study of blood T cell repertoires in COVID-19. Study-wide background: The United States, Italy and Spain supplied acute and convalescent COVID-19 samples.

Methods used by the authors: Nucleated cell number was recorded as an estimate derived from reference gene primer amplification. Libraries were prepared by immunoSEQ multiplex PCR; TCRdb keeps only in-frame clonotypes and omits some of them. The DNA gave D and trimming, while V, J and clone size come from that table. The table shows fewer than 120,000 clones, with around 79% occurring only once. The CDR3 is made up of 16 amino acids. V lost 6 bases, J lost 1 base, and 16 bases lay in between. Germline loops: CDR1 SGHRS, CDR2 YFSETQ. The source is a woman of 80 years or more with active or convalescent COVID-19. The sample comprised peripheral blood. The J gene is TRBJ2-2, the V gene TRBV5-1, with D perhaps matching TRBD2 (6 bases). The CDR3 sequence: CASNTWGSGNTGELFF. In DNA form, the CDR3 reads TGCGCCAGCAACACGTGGGGTAGCGGGAACACCGGGGAGCTGTTTTTT.